The TCR beta chain described here comes from a study of siplizumab effects on memory and regulatory T cells. The CDR3 loop spans 14 amino acids. V was trimmed by 2 bases and J by 7 bases, leaving 14 bases between them. Germline V gene data show CDR1 as GTSNPN and CDR2 as SVGIG (reference sequence). The repertoire was sequenced with immunoSEQ multiplex PCR; TCRdb's copy has only in-frame clones and lacks some. The sample contains some 110,000 clones, over 90% of which appear only once. This clonotype originated in a human donor in good health. Specimen: Tregs sorted from blood. The gene calls are TRBV30 and TRBJ1-4; weak D call: TRBD1 (6 bases). The CDR3 region is CAWSPDRWGEKLFF. CDR3 nucleotide sequence: TGTGCCTGGAGTCCAGACAGGTGGGGTGAAAAACTGTTTTTT. The whole variable domain, filled in from reference TRBV30 and TRBJ1-4, reads SQTIHQWPATLVQPVGSPLSLECTVEGTSNPNLYWYRQAAGRGLQLLFYSVGIGQISSEVPQNLSASRPQDRQFILSSKKLLLSDSGFYLCAWSPDRWGEKLFFGSGTQLSVL.